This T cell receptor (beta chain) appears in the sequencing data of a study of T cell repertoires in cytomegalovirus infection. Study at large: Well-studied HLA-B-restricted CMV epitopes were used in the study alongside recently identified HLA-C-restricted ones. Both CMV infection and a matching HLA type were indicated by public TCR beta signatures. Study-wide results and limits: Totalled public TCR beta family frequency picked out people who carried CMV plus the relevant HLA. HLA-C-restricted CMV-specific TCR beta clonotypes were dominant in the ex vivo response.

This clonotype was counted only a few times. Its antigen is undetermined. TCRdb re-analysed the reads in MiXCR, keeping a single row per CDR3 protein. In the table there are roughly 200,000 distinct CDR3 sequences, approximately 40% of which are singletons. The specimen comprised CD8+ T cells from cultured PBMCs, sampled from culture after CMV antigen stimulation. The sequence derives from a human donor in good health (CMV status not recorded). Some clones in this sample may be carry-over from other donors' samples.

CDR3 region: CASSPSSYNSPLHF. The CDR3 region has the DNA TGTGCCAGCAGCCCGAGCTCCTATAATTCACCCCTCCACTTT. The gene calls are TRBV7-6 and TRBJ1-6; no reliable D call. This CDR3 is built from 14 residues. The germline gives CDR1 SGHVS, CDR2 FNYEAQ. Trimming removed 5 bases at V and 0 bases at J, with 5 bases between.